Sequencing of this T cell receptor beta chain was carried out in a study of T cell responses to AZD1222 COVID-19 vaccine. In the case of this clone: The antigen remains unidentified.

TCRdb keeps only in-frame clones here, not all; method: immunoSEQ multiplex PCR. The top ten clones hold 11% of a sample with approximately 170,000 clones, 80% to 90% of them seen once. Broader study findings: A reported finding is that nearly half of spike-specific TCRs target unmutated variant regions. Females outnumbered males among donors, who were mostly white British; clonal diversity was possibly underestimated. After two AZD1222 doses, spike-specific TCR breadth and depth rose versus day 0.

CDR3 length equals 18 residues. The V end was cut by 1 base, the J end by 4 bases, with 22 bases between. Germline V gene sequence: CDR1 SEHNR, CDR2 FQNEAQ (reference sequence). V usage is TRBV7-9 and J usage is TRBJ1-1; D is possibly TRBD1 (5 bases). This clonotype was obtained from an adult who received the AZD1222 COVID-19 vaccine. The material was peripheral blood, obtained 28 days after the second AZD1222 dose. CDR3 sequence: CASSLGQGGRLDTTEAFF. The CDR3 coding sequence is TGTGCCAGCAGCTTAGGCCAGGGAGGGCGTCTTGATACCACTGAAGCTTTCTTT.